The 19 T cell receptor beta chains reported below all come from one sample, sequenced in a study of T-cell memory formation after mild COVID-19. TCRdb reprocessed the 5' RACE reads with MiXCR, giving one entry per CDR3 protein. This table has hundreds of thousands of distinct CDR3 sequences, over 25% appearing once. The sequencing input was PBMCs or a T cell subset sorted from them (not recorded which). Every receptor here comes from an adult woman who had mild COVID-19 (a few samples of this study predate the infection). Cell type and time point are not known.

This sequence joins TRBV10-3 and TRBJ2-5; D unresolved. V lost 7 bases and J lost 5, with 14 bases in between. CDR1 and CDR2 (germline): ENHRY, SYGVKD. The CDR3 is 13 residues long. This CDR3 is CAITPNAFETQYF. CDR3 sequence (DNA): TGTGCCATCACCCCTAATGCGTTCGAGACCCAGTACTTC.

A few counts support this clonotype. The rearrangement uses TRBV7-2 and TRBJ2-7, with D tentatively TRBD2 (5 bases). CDR1 and CDR2 from the germline V gene are SGHTA and FQGNSA. Trimming left V 5 bases short and J 7 bases short, with 15 bases between. This CDR3 is built from 13 residues. CDR3: CASSQRPTGEQYF. In DNA, the CDR3 is TGTGCCAGCAGCCAGCGACCTACGGGGGAGCAGTACTTC.

CDR3 sequence: CASSLAAVGQPQHF. CDR3 sequence (DNA): TGTGCCAGCAGCTTAGCGGCAGTAGGTCAGCCCCAGCATTTT. V and J are TRBV7-2 and TRBJ1-5, with no clear D. V lost 0 bases, J lost 6 bases, and 9 bases lay in between. The germline CDR1 and CDR2 sequences are SGHTA and FQGNSA. The length of the CDR3 is 14 residues.

This chain connects TRBV2 to TRBJ1-2; D remains ambiguous. Germline lookup yields CDR1 SNHLY and CDR2 FYNNEI. V was shortened by 6 bases and J by 4 bases, with 12 bases between the two germline ends. This CDR3 is built from 13 residues. The CDR3 DNA is TGTGCCAGCAGCGTTGGGTTGGGCTATGGCTACACCTTC. Translated, it gives CASSVGLGYGYTF.

The genes are TRBV6-2 or TRBV6-3 and TRBJ1-1; 7 nucleotides line up with TRBD1. From germline, CDR1 is MNHEY and CDR2 SVGEGT. J gave up 4 bases and V 8 bases, and 7 bases lay outside the gene matches. The CDR3 consists of 13 residues. CDR3 DNA: TGTGCCAGCCACAGGGGTTATAGCACTGAAGCTTTCTTT. Its translation: CASHRGYSTEAFF.

This clonotype was picked up a small number of times. This chain uses TRBV7-9 with TRBJ2-7; D not resolved. The V end lost 4 bases, the J end lost 0 bases, and 13 bases lay between the germline ends. Germline V lookup: CDR1 SEHNR, CDR2 FQNEAQ (reference sequence). This CDR3 region has 15 residues. CDR3 DNA sequence: TGTGCCAGCAGCTGGGTTGGAACGTACTCCTACGAGCAGTACTTC. It translates to CASSWVGTYSYEQYF.

The chain employs TRBV7-3 and TRBJ2-1; D might be TRBD1 (6 bases). This CDR3 is 13 amino acids long. V was cut by 2 bases and J by 8 bases, with 10 bases left in between. Germline CDR1 reads SGHTA; CDR2 reads FQGTGA. CDR3 loop: CASSLFGGDEQFF. CDR3 nucleotides: TGTGCCAGCAGCTTATTTGGGGGCGATGAGCAGTTCTTC.

This clonotype was observed a handful of times. The chain recombines TRBV5-6 with TRBJ2-3; D may be TRBD1 or TRBD2 (5 bases each). Germline assignment: CDR1 SGHDT and CDR2 YYEEEE. V lost 5 bases and J 4 bases, leaving 20 bases between the germline ends. The CDR3 is 16 amino acids. DNA for the CDR3: TGTGCCAGCAGGGATGGGACCGGGATGGGATCAGATACGCAGTATTTT. Translated: CASRDGTGMGSDTQYF.

This clonotype occurred a few times. V usage is TRBV7-9 and J usage is TRBJ2-7, with D maybe TRBD1 (5 bases). CDR3 size: 13 residues. The V end was cut by 5 bases, the J end by 2 bases, with 10 bases between. The germline CDR1 and CDR2 sequences are SEHNR and FQNEAQ (reference sequence). The CDR3 protein is CASSDPTAYEQYF. The DNA for the CDR3 is TGTGCCAGCAGCGACCCGACAGCCTACGAGCAGTACTTC.

The chain joins TRBV18 to TRBJ2-1, with TRBD1 matching over 9 bases. J was trimmed by 5 bases and V by 0 bases; bases with no gene match: 2. This CDR3 has 15 amino acids. CDR1 KGHSH and CDR2 LQKENI come from the germline V gene. CDR3 residues: CASSPPRDRDNEQFF. The CDR3 nucleotides read TGTGCCAGCTCACCACCCCGGGACAGGGACAATGAGCAGTTCTTC.

This chain uses TRBV29-1 with TRBJ2-1, with D hard to call. This CDR3 has 9 amino acids. The germline V gene has CDR1 SQVTM and CDR2 ANQGSEA. V was pared by 3 bases and J by 8 bases, with 2 bases between. The CDR3 sequence: CSVDHEQFF. Here the CDR3 DNA reads TGCAGCGTTGATCATGAGCAGTTCTTC.

The chain is built from TRBV18 and TRBJ1-2; no clear D gene. Trimming cost V 6 bases and J 4 bases, with 12 bases left between them. The CDR3 contains 13 residues. Per the germline V gene, CDR1 is KGHSH and CDR2 is LQKENI. The CDR3 DNA follows: TGTGCCAGCTCCCCCGGTAGTAGCTATGGCTACACCTTC. Encoded protein: CASSPGSSYGYTF.

The chain couples TRBV11-3 to TRBJ2-3, with 14 bases that match TRBD2. This CDR3 spans 18 amino acids. The germline CDR1 and CDR2 sequences are SGHNT and YENEEA. V was pared by 5 bases and J by 5 bases, with 12 bases of the junction left unmatched. CDR3 sequence: CASSPGLAGGSLVDTQYF. The CDR3 coding sequence is TGTGCCAGCAGCCCAGGACTAGCGGGAGGATCCTTGGTAGATACGCAGTATTTT.

V is TRBV6-1 and J is TRBJ2-7, with TRBD1 matching 10 bases. This CDR3 spans 16 amino acids. V lost 6 bases, J lost 1 base, and 9 bases stayed unmatched. Germline-derived CDR1 and CDR2 are MNHNS and SASEGT. CDR3 residues: CASSEWGTGASYEQYF. The CDR3 DNA follows: TGTGCCAGCAGCGAGTGGGGGACAGGGGCTTCCTACGAGCAGTACTTC.

The J gene is TRBJ2-1, the V gene TRBV6-5; D remains unclear. The V end lost 4 bases, the J end lost 6 bases, and 13 bases lay between the germline ends. The CDR3 has 14 amino acids. In germline, CDR1 is MNHEY, CDR2 SVGAGI. The CDR3 DNA follows: TGTGCCAGCAGTTTTGTCCAGGAGAGCAATGAGCAGTTCTTC. The encoded protein is CASSFVQESNEQFF.

This clonotype has a handful of counts. The chain uses TRBV20-1 and TRBJ1-1; D possibly corresponds to TRBD1 (5 bases). This CDR3 comprises 13 residues. Germline assignment: CDR1 DFQATT and CDR2 SNEGSKA (reference sequence). The V gene lost 6 bases and the J gene lost 2 bases, with 13 bases spanning the gap. The CDR3 nucleotides are TGCAGTGCCGGGAAGGGACTCAACACTGAAGCTTTCTTT. As protein: CSAGKGLNTEAFF.

This clonotype has more than one count but fewer than ten. The V and J genes are TRBV12-3 or TRBV12-4 and TRBJ2-1; 9 nucleotides match TRBD2. Germline trimming cut 7 bases from V and 7 bases from J; bases unmatched to any gene: 8. This CDR3 contains 14 residues. This CDR3 reads CASKAGGPQNEQFF. The CDR3 DNA reads TGTGCCAGCAAGGCGGGAGGGCCCCAGAATGAGCAGTTCTTC.

The sample holds many counts of this clonotype. The chain couples TRBV10-3 to TRBJ2-3; 12 bases align to TRBD2. The CDR3 has 15 residues. Germline trimming cut 6 bases from V and 4 bases from J; bases unmatched to any gene: 5. The germline gives CDR1 ENHRY, CDR2 SYGVKD. The CDR3 sequence is CAISPGLAGSDTQYF. The CDR3 nucleotides read TGTGCCATCAGCCCCGGACTAGCGGGATCAGATACGCAGTATTTT.

The chain recombines TRBV24-1 with TRBJ2-6, with 9 bases fitting TRBD1. Germline trimming cut 4 bases from V and 3 bases from J; bases unmatched to any gene: 6. The CDR3 consists of 17 residues. In germline, CDR1 is KGHDR, CDR2 SFDVKD. CDR3 sequence reads: CATSERQGGFGANVLTF. CDR3 coding DNA: TGTGCCACCAGTGAACGACAGGGGGGCTTTGGGGCCAACGTCCTGACTTTC.